These T cell receptor beta chains were read from a single sample in a study of T cells in localized non-small cell lung cancer. Here immunoSEQ multiplex PCR was the method, and the copy in TCRdb shows in-frame clones only, minus some. The data hold about 52,000 clones, with 80% to 90% observed a single time. This sample comprised peripheral blood, obtained before any cancer treatment. The receptors originated from a male donor at least 60 years old with stage III squamous cell lung carcinoma. Each CDR3 is given with its conserved first and last residue. D genes are given only for firm matches. The listing skips clone size in some rows; elsewhere it reads once, few, many or a size class.

TGTGCCATCAGTGAGGGCCTCTCCTATAATTCACCCCTCCACTTT | CAISEGLSYNSPLHF | TRBV10-3 | - | TRBJ1-6 | -
TGTGCCAGCAGCCCAGGGTCTAGTTACGAGCAGTACTTC | CASSPGSSYEQYF | TRBV5-4 | - | TRBJ2-7 | -
TGTGCCAGCAGCTTAGGAGGGGCCTCGGGGGAGACCCAGTACTTC | CASSLGGASGETQYF | TRBV7-2 | - | TRBJ2-5 | -
TGTGCCAGCAGTTCTCCCGGGCAGGTAGCAGATACGCAGTATTTT | CASSSPGQVADTQYF | TRBV28 | - | TRBJ2-3 | -
TGTGCCAGTAGTGCAGGGTCCTACGAGCAGTACTTC | CASSAGSYEQYF | TRBV19 | - | TRBJ2-7 | -
TGCAGCGAGGACAGGGCAGGGTCTGCCGGGCAGTTCTTC | CSEDRAGSAGQFF | TRBV29-1 | TRBD1 | TRBJ2-1 | -
TGTGCCTGGAGTAGACAGGGGGCTCTTAATGAAAAACTGTTTTTT | CAWSRQGALNEKLFF | TRBV30 | TRBD1 | TRBJ1-4 | -
TGTGCCAGCTCGGTGGCAACTAATGAAAAACTGTTTTTT | CASSVATNEKLFF | TRBV18 | - | TRBJ1-4 | once
TGCAGCGTTCTCCTGGGGGAGACCCAGTACTTC | CSVLLGETQYF | TRBV29-1 | - | TRBJ2-5 | -
TGTGCCAGTCTTTCGGGATACTACAATGAGCAGTTCTTC | CASLSGYYNEQFF | TRBV6-1 | - | TRBJ2-1 | -
TGTGCCAGCAGCCCTCGGGCCCCCCCCGGGGCCGGGGGCGGGGAGCTGTTTTTT | CASSPRAPPGAGGGELFF | TRBV7-7 | - | TRBJ2-2 | -
TGTGCCAGCAGTTTACTGGGACGCTTCTCCTACGAGCAGTACTTC | CASSLLGRFSYEQYF | TRBV28 | - | TRBJ2-7 | -
TGCGCCAGCAGCTTGGCAGCCAACCTTGGACTCCTTGATAAGCAGTTCTTC | CASSLAANLGLLDKQFF | TRBV5-1 | - | TRBJ2-1 | -
TGTGCCAGCAGCTCGCGGGGGGGAGATGAGCAGTTCTTC | CASSSRGGDEQFF | TRBV7-9 | TRBD2 | TRBJ2-1 | -
TGTGCCACCAGTCCAAGACAGGGCAGTAGAGATACGCAGTATTTT | CATSPRQGSRDTQYF | TRBV15 | TRBD1 | TRBJ2-3 | -
TGTGCCAGCAGTCGGGTAGCTAGCGGGTCGGAGACCCAGTACTTC | CASSRVASGSETQYF | TRBV2 | TRBD2 | TRBJ2-5 | -
TGTGCCAGCAGTTTGGACAGGGGACCCTTTTACAATGAGCAGTTCTTC | CASSLDRGPFYNEQFF | TRBV6-5 | TRBD1 | TRBJ2-1 | -
TGTGCCAGCAGCCCCCACGGGAGTAGCTCCTACAATGAGCAGTTCTTC | CASSPHGSSSYNEQFF | TRBV7-2 | - | TRBJ2-1 | -